This T cell receptor (beta chain) was found in a study of cytomegalovirus exposure and HLA in healthy donors. General study findings and limits: About 87% or about 30% of the time was how often most TCR beta V segments were productive, according to an earlier analysis. High specificity and sensitivity for cytomegalovirus status were reported for the classifier.

Primers for the PCR totalled 60 Vbeta and 13 Jbeta. Only in-frame clones appear in the TCRdb table, and some are missing; sequencing was by immunoSEQ multiplex PCR. The sample gives about 240,000 clones, around 76% of which show up once; around 5% is in the top ten. As regards this clone: Its specificity is unknown.

Germline CDR1 is LGHNA and CDR2 is YNFKEQ. The trim removed 3 bases at V and 7 bases at J, leaving 9 bases unmatched. This CDR3 has 16 residues. The sample comprised PBMCs. This rearrangement joins TRBV4-2 to TRBJ2-5; TRBD2 matches at 12 bases. This TCR was sampled from a middle-aged woman in good health and CMV-seropositive. In nucleotides, the CDR3 is TGTGCCAGCAGCCAGGCCCTAGCGGGGGGGTCACGGACCCAGTACTTC. Residues: CASSQALAGGSRTQYF.